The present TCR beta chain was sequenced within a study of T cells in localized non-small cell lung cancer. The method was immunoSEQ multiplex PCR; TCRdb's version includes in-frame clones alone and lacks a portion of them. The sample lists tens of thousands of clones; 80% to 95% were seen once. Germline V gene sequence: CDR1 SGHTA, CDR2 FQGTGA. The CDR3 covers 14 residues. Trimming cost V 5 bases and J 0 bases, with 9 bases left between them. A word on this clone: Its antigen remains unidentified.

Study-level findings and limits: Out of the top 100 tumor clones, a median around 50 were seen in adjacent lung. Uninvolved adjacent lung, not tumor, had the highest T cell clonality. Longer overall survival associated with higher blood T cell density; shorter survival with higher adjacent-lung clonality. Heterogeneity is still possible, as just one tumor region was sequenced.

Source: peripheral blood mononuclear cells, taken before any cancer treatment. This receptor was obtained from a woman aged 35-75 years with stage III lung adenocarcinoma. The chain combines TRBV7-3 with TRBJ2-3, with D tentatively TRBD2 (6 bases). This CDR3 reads CASSPGLSTDTQYF. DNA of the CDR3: TGTGCCAGCAGCCCGGGACTCAGCACAGATACGCAGTATTTT.